This T cell receptor beta chain was recorded in a study of yellow fever vaccine responses in identical twins. The study, taken as a whole, reports: Twins reportedly appeared to share part of their vaccine T cell response while keeping part individual.

A single record per CDR3 protein comes from TCRdb applying MiXCR to the RT-PCR reads. Here the sample spans about 1,200 distinct CDR3 sequences, around 81% being singletons. The table lists this clonotype with a count of one. Its specificity is not known. Germline V gene lookup returns CDR1 MNHNS and CDR2 SASEGT. The CDR3 runs 11 residues. V dropped 6 bases and J dropped 12 bases, with 14 bases sitting between them. Source: T cells from blood (PBMCs), unsorted or a sorted subset (not recorded which), taken before or after yellow fever vaccination (not recorded which). The receptor's source is a female donor who received the yellow fever vaccine. The rearrangement links TRBV6-1 to TRBJ1-1; D perhaps matches TRBD1 (6 bases). The CDR3 protein is CASRSTGGTFF. CDR3 in DNA: TGTGCCAGCAGGTCGACAGGAGGGACTTTCTTT.